The 19 T cell receptor beta chains in this list originate from one sample, sequenced in a study of PD-1 blockade in classical Hodgkin lymphoma. The time point here: cycle 4 day 1 (C4D1), after less than 7 weeks of nivolumab. No patient escaped relapse after autologous stem cell transplantation, and brentuximab vedotin exposure varied. The protocol was immunoSEQ multiplex PCR, while the TCRdb copy is restricted to in-frame clones and leaves out a portion. The sample carries approximately 24,000 clones, roughly 80% recorded once. The input for sequencing was peripheral blood mononuclear cells (PBMCs), taken before the fourth cycle of nivolumab. The receptor source for this set is a human donor with classical Hodgkin lymphoma.

CDR3 coding DNA: TGTGCCAGCGGTTGGGTGGACCAGCCCCAGCATTTT. Protein product: CASGWVDQPQHF. The gene calls are TRBV27 and TRBJ1-5; unclear D gene. Germline V gene data show CDR1 as MNHEY and CDR2 as SMNVEV (reference sequence). CDR3 size: 12 residues. V gave up 8 bases and J gave up 7 bases, with 12 bases separating them.

The chain employs TRBV4-3 and TRBJ2-1; no definite D call. With 1 base removed from V and 2 bases from J, the gap between germline ends came to 12 bases. Germline assignment: CDR1 LGHNA and CDR2 YSLEER. The CDR3 loop spans 16 amino acids. CDR3 sequence: CASSQGVSHPYNEQFF. The CDR3 DNA follows: TGCGCCAGCAGCCAAGGGGTTAGTCACCCCTACAATGAGCAGTTCTTC.

The chain combines TRBV9 with TRBJ1-6; maybe TRBD1 (5 bases). The CDR3 extends over 16 amino acids. Germline V gene data show CDR1 as SGDLS and CDR2 as YYNGEE. Trimming cost V 3 bases and J 4 bases, with 14 bases left between them. The CDR3 nucleotides read TGTGCCAGCAGCGCGGGGCAAGAGAGTTATAATTCACCCCTCCACTTT. Translation gives CASSAGQESYNSPLHF.

The V call is TRBV30, the J call TRBJ1-2, with D possibly TRBD1 on 6 matching bases. This CDR3 is 13 amino acids long. Germline V lookup: CDR1 GTSNPN, CDR2 SVGIG (reference sequence). V was cut by 1 base and J by 3 bases, with 9 bases left in between. For the CDR3, the DNA is TGTGCCTGGAGTGCGGGACATTACTATGGCTACACCTTC. Amino acids: CAWSAGHYYGYTF.

This clone has more than one count but fewer than ten. The gene calls are TRBV4-3 and TRBJ1-6; D remains unclear. CDR1 is LGHNA and CDR2 is YSLEER in the germline V gene. Trimming shortened V by 1 base and J by 8 bases, and 12 bases separated the two germline ends. CDR3 length: 15 amino acids. The CDR3 protein is CASSQGGFWDSPLHF. The CDR3 coding sequence is TGCGCCAGCAGCCAAGGAGGCTTTTGGGATTCACCCCTCCACTTT.

The genes are TRBV7-2 and TRBJ1-2; D unresolved. Germline lookup yields CDR1 SGHTA and CDR2 FQGNSA. The length of the CDR3 is 15 residues. V lost 5 bases to trimming and J lost 0 bases, with 13 bases between them. Here the CDR3 reads CASSPGVLSNYGYTF. The CDR3 region has the DNA TGTGCCAGCAGCCCGGGAGTTCTATCTAACTATGGCTACACCTTC.

The chain carries TRBV30 and TRBJ1-4; no clear D. The V gene lost 0 bases and the J gene lost 8 bases, with 10 bases spanning the gap. The CDR3 totals 13 residues. Germline V gene lookup returns CDR1 GTSNPN and CDR2 SVGIG (reference sequence). DNA of the CDR3: TGTGCCTGGAGTGTGACCGCGAGAGAAAAACTGTTTTTT. It encodes CAWSVTAREKLFF. The complete variable domain, with remaining parts taken from reference TRBV30 and TRBJ1-4, reads SQTIHQWPATLVQPVGSPLSLECTVEGTSNPNLYWYRQAAGRGLQLLFYSVGIGQISSEVPQNLSASRPQDRQFILSSKKLLLSDSGFYLCAWSVTAREKLFFGSGTQLSVL.

This clone is labeled hyperexpanded. V and J are TRBV5-1 and TRBJ1-1; D remains ambiguous. CDR3 length: 14 amino acids. CDR1 SGHRS and CDR2 YFSETQ come from the germline V gene. The V and J ends lost 5 bases and 1 base respectively, with 12 bases between them. The CDR3 region is CASSYISRNTEAFF. CDR3 DNA sequence: TGCGCCAGCAGTTATATAAGTAGGAACACTGAAGCTTTCTTT.

CDR3 bases: TGTGCCAGCAGCAAAAGTGACCGCTACGAGCAGTACTTC. Translated, it gives CASSKSDRYEQYF. The chain uses TRBV21-1 and TRBJ2-7. TRBV21-1 is a listed pseudogene. The CDR3 loop spans 13 amino acids.

This clone was seen only once. The chain recombines TRBV6-1 with TRBJ2-7; no firm D call. Germline CDR1 is MNHNS and CDR2 is SASEGT. The CDR3 sequence is 11 residues long. V lost 6 bases and J 6 bases, leaving 9 bases between the germline ends. DNA for the CDR3: TGTGCCAGCAGATCCTACTTCGAGCAGTACTTC. Amino acid sequence: CASRSYFEQYF.

V and J are TRBV29-1 and TRBJ1-1; 7 positions match TRBD1. Trimming cost V 7 bases and J 3 bases; bases outside gene matches: 8. This CDR3 is 13 amino acids long. Per the germline V gene, CDR1 is SQVTM and CDR2 is ANQGSEA. DNA of the CDR3: TGCAGCGCCCCAGGGGGTTTTGACACTGAAGCTTTCTTT. Protein product: CSAPGGFDTEAFF.

Only one count was recorded for this clone. V is TRBV2 and J is TRBJ2-2; 11 bases are a match to TRBD2. Germline V lookup: CDR1 SNHLY, CDR2 FYNNEI. This CDR3 comprises 23 residues. V shed 5 bases and J 6 bases; nucleotides not matched to a gene: 29. The CDR3, as DNA: TGTGCCAGCAGTCTCCCCGGGGCCTCCAGGAAAAAAGACGGGACTAGCGGAGCCGGGGAGCTGTTTTTT. It translates to CASSLPGASRKKDGTSGAGELFF.

As regards this clone: One end of the junction varies from germline; a read error may be responsible. CDR3 protein: CASTAQRPYSSAVF. In DNA, the CDR3 is TGTGCCAGCACCGCACAAAGGCCGTATAGTTCCGCAGTCTTC. The gene calls are TRBV27 and TRBJ2-1; D gene ambiguous. Per the germline V gene, CDR1 is MNHEY and CDR2 is SMNVEV (reference sequence). The CDR3 runs to 14 residues.

This clone was observed a handful of times. The chain has TRBV19 and TRBJ1-1; D unclear. Germline V gene lookup returns CDR1 LNHDA and CDR2 SQIVND (reference sequence). V was cut by 5 bases and J by 2 bases, with 18 bases left in between. There are 16 residues in the CDR3. In DNA form, the CDR3 reads TGTGCCAGTAGTGCCTGGTCGGAGGGTTTAAACACTGAAGCTTTCTTT. Its translation is CASSAWSEGLNTEAFF.

This chain links TRBV5-1 with TRBJ1-5; 9 positions agree with TRBD1. The ends lost 4 bases at V and 6 bases at J; junction bases unmatched: 2. The germline CDR1 and CDR2 sequences are SGHRS and YFSETQ. The CDR3 runs to 13 residues. CDR3 amino acids: CASSPDRGQPQHF. In DNA form, the CDR3 reads TGCGCCAGCAGCCCGGACAGGGGTCAGCCCCAGCATTTT.

The chain links TRBV4-1 to TRBJ2-1; D not resolved. Deletions cut 3 bases from V and 0 bases from J, with 9 bases between. CDR3 length: 15 residues. CDR1 and CDR2 from the germline V gene are MGHRA and YSYEKL. CDR3 in DNA: TGCGCCAGCAGCCAGGTCTGGAGCTCCTACAATGAGCAGTTCTTC. It codes for CASSQVWSSYNEQFF.

This clone was seen only once. The rearrangement joins TRBV7-8 to TRBJ2-7, with TRBD2 matching 14 bases. V was clipped by 1 base and J by 2 bases; unmatched bases: 10. The CDR3 has 19 residues. CDR1 is SGHVS and CDR2 is FQNEAQ in the germline V gene. CDR3: CASSLGQTSGRALPYEQYF. CDR3 in DNA: TGTGCCAGCAGCTTAGGCCAGACTAGCGGGAGGGCCCTACCCTACGAGCAGTACTTC.

This clone was detected a few times. The chain has TRBV27 and TRBJ2-2; no firm D call. This CDR3 contains 12 residues. V was clipped by 6 bases and J by 6 bases, with 8 bases between them. Per germline, CDR1 MNHEY and CDR2 SMNVEV (reference sequence). The CDR3 spells CASRLGPGELFF. The CDR3 DNA follows: TGTGCCAGCAGATTGGGCCCCGGGGAGCTGTTTTTT.

The chain carries TRBV15 and TRBJ1-3; D not certain. Germline lookup yields CDR1 LNHNV and CDR2 YYDKDF (reference sequence). The CDR3 runs 13 residues. Trimming removed 7 bases from V and 0 bases from J, with 7 bases in between. The CDR3 sequence: CATKDSSGNTIYF. CDR3 DNA sequence: TGTGCCACCAAGGACTCCTCTGGAAACACCATATATTTT.